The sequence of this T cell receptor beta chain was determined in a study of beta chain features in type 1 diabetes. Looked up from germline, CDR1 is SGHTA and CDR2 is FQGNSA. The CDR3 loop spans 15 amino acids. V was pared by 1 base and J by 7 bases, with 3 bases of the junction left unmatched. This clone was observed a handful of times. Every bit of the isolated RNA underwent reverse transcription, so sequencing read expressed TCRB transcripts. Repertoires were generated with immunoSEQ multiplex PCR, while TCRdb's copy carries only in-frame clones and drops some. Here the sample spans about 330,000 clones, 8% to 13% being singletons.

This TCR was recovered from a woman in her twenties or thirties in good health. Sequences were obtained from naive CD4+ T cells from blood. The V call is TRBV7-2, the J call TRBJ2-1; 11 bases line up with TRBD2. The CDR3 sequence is CASSLEGTSGNEQFF. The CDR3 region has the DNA TGTGCCAGCAGCTTAGAAGGGACTAGCGGAAATGAGCAGTTCTTC. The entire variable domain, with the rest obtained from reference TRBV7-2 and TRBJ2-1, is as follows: GAGVSQSPSNKVTEKGKDVELRCDPISGHTALYWYRQSLGQGLEFLIYFQGNSAPDKSGLPSDRFSAERTGGSVSTLTIQRTQQEDSAVYLCASSLEGTSGNEQFFGPGTRLTVL.